A selection of T cell receptor beta chains follows, all from one sample in a study of shared clonotypes between healthy human individuals. The repertoire was sequenced with immunoSEQ multiplex PCR; TCRdb's copy has only in-frame clones and lacks some. The profile shows about 800,000 clones, about 96% of them singletons. What was sequenced was naive CD8+ T cells sorted from blood. The source of these receptors is a man aged 30-40 years in good health. Both conserved end residues are part of each CDR3. Each record gives: V gene, CDR3 length, J gene, D gene, clone size, CDR3 protein, CDR3 DNA. The D gene is left open where the match is weak. A clone size is listed for some rows: how often the clone was seen (once, few, many), or a class if it is expanded.

>TRBV19|14|TRBJ2-1|-|-
CASSTSGTTYEQFF
TGTGCCAGTAGTACCTCCGGGACGACGTATGAGCAGTTCTTC
>TRBV11-3|16|TRBJ2-1|-|-
CASSSVVRGRYNEQFF
TGTGCCAGCAGCTCCGTAGTGAGGGGTCGATACAATGAGCAGTTCTTC
>TRBV27|15|TRBJ2-2|TRBD1|-
CASSLTGVGTGELFF
TGTGCCAGCAGTCTAACAGGGGTTGGGACCGGGGAGCTGTTTTTT
>TRBV6-5|14|TRBJ1-5|-|-
CASRRTGGSQPQHF
TGTGCCAGCAGACGGACGGGAGGGAGTCAGCCCCAGCATTTT
>TRBV4-1|16|TRBJ2-1|TRBD2|-
CASSQVPSGGYNEQFF
TGCGCCAGCAGCCAAGTTCCTAGCGGGGGGTACAATGAGCAGTTCTTC
>TRBV30|14|TRBJ2-3|TRBD2|-
CASDGAGGPDTQYF
TGTGCCTCCGACGGGGCGGGGGGACCAGATACGCAGTATTTT
>TRBV27|14|TRBJ1-1|-|-
CASSFLGTGTEAFF
TGTGCCAGCAGTTTTTTGGGTACGGGCACTGAAGCTTTCTTT
>TRBV13|13|TRBJ1-2|-|-
CASSLGNGPGYTF
TGTGCCAGCAGCTTAGGCAACGGTCCCGGCTACACCTTC
>TRBV2|15|TRBJ2-1|TRBD2|-
CASRLTSAPLNEQFF
TGTGCCAGCAGGTTGACTAGCGCTCCTCTTAATGAGCAGTTCTTC
>TRBV5-6|17|TRBJ2-5|TRBD1|-
CASSLSGTGALGETQYF
TGTGCCAGCAGCTTGTCCGGGACAGGGGCCCTAGGGGAGACCCAGTACTTC
>TRBV9|20|TRBJ2-3|TRBD2|-
CASSVEAGRASGRSGDTQYF
TGTGCCAGCAGCGTAGAAGCAGGGAGGGCTAGCGGGAGGTCGGGAGATACGCAGTATTTT
>TRBV6-1|15|TRBJ2-7|-|-
CASSELVERYYEQYF
TGTGCCAGCAGTGAATTAGTGGAAAGATACTACGAGCAGTACTTC
>TRBV27|16|TRBJ1-5|TRBD1|-
CASRSGTGDSRQPQHF
TGTGCCAGCAGGTCAGGGACAGGGGATAGTCGTCAGCCCCAGCATTTT
>TRBV11-2|16|TRBJ2-7|TRBD1|-
CASSLSRWDSPIEQYF
TGTGCCAGCAGCTTATCCCGATGGGACAGTCCGATCGAGCAGTACTTC
>TRBV9|20|TRBJ2-2|TRBD1|-
CASSVGFVLPGQGRTGELFF
TGTGCCAGCAGCGTAGGTTTTGTCCTTCCGGGACAGGGAAGAACCGGGGAGCTGTTTTTT
>TRBV10-3|15|TRBJ2-7|TRBD2|-
CAISEGIAGENEQYF
TGTGCCATCAGTGAGGGAATAGCGGGAGAAAATGAGCAGTACTTC
>TRBV9|14|TRBJ1-3|-|-
CASSVGGTGNTIYF
TGTGCCAGCAGCGTAGGGGGGACTGGAAACACCATATATTTT
>TRBV29-1|10|TRBJ1-1|-|-
CSVEVEVAFF
TGCAGCGTTGAGGTGGAGGTGGCTTTCTTT
>TRBV11-2|13|TRBJ2-7|-|-
CASSLGLAYEQYF
TGTGCCAGCAGCTTAGGGCTAGCCTACGAGCAGTACTTC
>TRBV7-6|14|TRBJ2-5|TRBD2|-
CASSSLAGKETQYF
TGTGCCAGCAGCTCACTAGCGGGGAAAGAGACCCAGTACTTC
>TRBV14|16|TRBJ2-3|-|-
CASSQVGETSTDTQYF
TGTGCCAGCAGCCAAGTTGGCGAGACTAGCACAGATACGCAGTATTTT
>TRBV27|14|TRBJ1-2|-|-
CASSLRGGSYGYTF
TGTGCCAGCAGTTTAAGGGGAGGATCCTATGGCTACACCTTC
>TRBV29-1|15|TRBJ2-1|TRBD2|-
CSVDRSGRADNEQFF
TGCAGCGTTGACCGTAGCGGGAGGGCCGACAATGAGCAGTTCTTC
>TRBV25-1|15|TRBJ2-7|TRBD2|-
CASSSPGLGGNEQYF
TGTGCCAGCAGTTCACCGGGACTAGGAGGGAACGAGCAGTACTTC
>TRBV28|15|TRBJ1-2|-|-
CASSQLEQSYYGYTF
TGTGCCAGCAGTCAGCTTGAACAGTCATACTATGGCTACACCTTC
>TRBV6-5|12|TRBJ2-7|-|-
CASSRDSYEQYF
TGTGCCAGCAGTAGGGACTCCTACGAGCAGTACTTC
>TRBV28|15|TRBJ2-1|-|-
CASRTRLGFHNEQFF
TGTGCCAGCAGGACAAGACTAGGGTTTCACAATGAGCAGTTCTTC
>TRBV11-2|13|TRBJ1-1|-|-
CASSLQGVTEAFF
TGTGCCAGCAGCTTACAGGGTGTAACTGAAGCTTTCTTT
>TRBV5-4|15|TRBJ2-1|-|-
CASSQGGAGVLEQFF
TGTGCCAGCAGCCAGGGGGGAGCGGGAGTATTGGAGCAGTTCTTC
>TRBV7-9|12|TRBJ2-1|-|-
CASGPIHNEQFF
TGTGCCAGCGGGCCGATACACAATGAGCAGTTCTTC
>TRBV27|16|TRBJ1-5|-|-
CASSSGSVQGNQPQHF
TGTGCCAGCAGTTCGGGGTCGGTCCAAGGCAATCAGCCCCAGCATTTT
>TRBV7-9|14|TRBJ1-3|-|-
CASSPRDAGNTIYF
TGTGCCAGCAGCCCCCGGGACGCTGGAAACACCATATATTTT
>TRBV28|12|TRBJ2-7|-|once
CASSLLGHEQYF
TGTGCCAGCAGTTTACTCGGCCACGAGCAGTACTTC
>TRBV27|14|TRBJ2-3|TRBD1|-
CASSTGQLTDTQYF
TGTGCCAGCAGTACGGGACAGCTCACAGATACGCAGTATTTT
>TRBV4-3|15|TRBJ2-3|TRBD2|once
CASSQDLADTDTQYF
TGCGCCAGCAGCCAAGATCTAGCGGACACAGATACGCAGTATTTT
>TRBV7-9|15|TRBJ2-7|TRBD2|-
CASSLALGLAHEQYF
TGTGCCAGCAGCTTAGCACTGGGACTAGCGCACGAGCAGTACTTC
>TRBV29-1|14|TRBJ2-2|-|-
CSVSATGNTGELFF
TGCAGCGTTAGTGCAACAGGGAACACCGGGGAGCTGTTTTTT
>TRBV4-3|15|TRBJ1-4|TRBD1|-
CASSHRTGRGEKLFF
TGCGCCAGCAGCCATAGGACAGGGAGAGGGGAAAAACTGTTTTTT
>TRBV11-2|11|TRBJ2-1|-|-
CASRGYNEQFF
TGTGCCAGCCGGGGGTACAATGAGCAGTTCTTC
>TRBV5-1|18|TRBJ2-2|TRBD2|-
CASSSGLAGDVLTGELFF
TGCGCCAGCAGCTCGGGACTAGCGGGAGACGTTCTCACCGGGGAGCTGTTTTTT
>TRBV10-3|10|TRBJ2-2|-|-
CAVGTGELFF
TGTGCGGTCGGGACCGGGGAGCTGTTTTTT
>TRBV11-3|17|TRBJ2-3|-|-
CASSNRAPEGSTDTQYF
TGTGCCAGCAGCAACCGGGCCCCAGAAGGTTCAACAGATACGCAGTATTTT
>TRBV4-1|18|TRBJ1-4|TRBD1|-
CASNDRAALGRTNEKLFF
TGCGCCAGCAACGACAGGGCGGCTTTAGGAAGAACTAATGAAAAACTGTTTTTT
>TRBV13|16|TRBJ1-5|TRBD1|-
CASSLGRDRRNQPQHF
TGTGCCAGCAGCTTAGGCCGGGACAGGAGGAATCAGCCCCAGCATTTT
>TRBV11-2|13|TRBJ1-1|TRBD1|-
CASCQGGAAEAFF
TGTGCCAGCTGCCAGGGGGGCGCGGCTGAAGCTTTCTTT
>TRBV9|11|TRBJ2-1|-|-
CASSADNEQFF
TGTGCCAGCAGCGCCGACAATGAGCAGTTCTTC
>TRBV27|15|TRBJ2-6|-|-
CASSSDFSGANVLTF
TGTGCCAGCAGTTCCGATTTCTCTGGGGCCAACGTCCTGACTTTC
>TRBV11-2|13|TRBJ1-2|-|-
CASSLALFNGYTF
TGTGCCAGCAGCTTAGCTCTTTTCAATGGCTACACCTTC
>TRBV25-1|15|TRBJ2-2|TRBD1|-
CASSLDRELTGELFF
TGTGCCAGCAGCCTGGACAGGGAGCTGACCGGGGAGCTGTTTTTT
>TRBV9|21|TRBJ2-1|TRBD1|-
CAENRDRGHSGEVHSYNEQFF
TGTGCAGAAAACCGGGACAGGGGACATAGCGGGGAAGTCCACTCCTACAATGAGCAGTTCTTC
>TRBV30|14|TRBJ2-7|TRBD2|-
CAWRTSGTAYEQYF
TGTGCCTGGAGGACTAGCGGGACCGCCTACGAGCAGTACTTC
>TRBV9|15|TRBJ2-7|-|-
CASSVEGVPFDEQYF
TGTGCCAGCAGCGTAGAAGGTGTTCCTTTCGACGAGCAGTACTTC
>TRBV5-1|20|TRBJ2-6|-|-
CASSLAFWGPLSSGANVLTF
TGCGCCAGCAGCTTGGCCTTTTGGGGGCCCCTTAGCTCTGGGGCCAACGTCCTGACTTTC
>TRBV5-1|14|TRBJ2-7|TRBD1|-
CASSLLDRGREQYF
TGCGCCAGCAGCTTGCTGGACAGGGGGCGCGAGCAGTACTTC